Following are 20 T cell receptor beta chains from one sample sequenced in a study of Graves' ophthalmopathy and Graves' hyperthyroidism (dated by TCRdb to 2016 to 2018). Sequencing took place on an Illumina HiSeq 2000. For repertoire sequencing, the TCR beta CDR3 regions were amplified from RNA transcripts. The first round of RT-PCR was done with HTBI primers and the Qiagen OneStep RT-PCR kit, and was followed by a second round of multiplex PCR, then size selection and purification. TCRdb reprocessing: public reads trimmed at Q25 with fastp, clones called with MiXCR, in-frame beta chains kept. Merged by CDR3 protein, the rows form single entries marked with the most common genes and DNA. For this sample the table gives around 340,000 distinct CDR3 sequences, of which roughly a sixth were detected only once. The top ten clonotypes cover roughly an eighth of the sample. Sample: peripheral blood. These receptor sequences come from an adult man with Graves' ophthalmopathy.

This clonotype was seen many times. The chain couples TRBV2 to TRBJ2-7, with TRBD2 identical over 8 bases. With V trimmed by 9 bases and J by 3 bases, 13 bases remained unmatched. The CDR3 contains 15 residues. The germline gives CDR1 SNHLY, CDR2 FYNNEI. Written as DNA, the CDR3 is TGTGCCAGAAATTCGAGCGGGAGTGACGACTACGAGCAGTACTTC. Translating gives CARNSSGSDDYEQYF.

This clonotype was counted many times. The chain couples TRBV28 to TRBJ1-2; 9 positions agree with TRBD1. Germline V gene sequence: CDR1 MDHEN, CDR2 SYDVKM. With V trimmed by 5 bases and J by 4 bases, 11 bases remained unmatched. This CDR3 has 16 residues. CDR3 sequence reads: CASSLGWTGEIYGYTF. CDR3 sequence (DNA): TGTGCCAGCAGTCTCGGATGGACAGGGGAGATCTATGGCTACACCTTC.

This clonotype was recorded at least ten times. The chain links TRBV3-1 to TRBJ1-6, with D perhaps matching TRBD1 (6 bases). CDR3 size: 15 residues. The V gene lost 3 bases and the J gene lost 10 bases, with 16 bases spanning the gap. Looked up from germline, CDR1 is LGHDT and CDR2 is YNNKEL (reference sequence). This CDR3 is CASSQTTGSGSPLHF. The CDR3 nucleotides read TGTGCCAGCAGCCAGACAACAGGGTCGGGATCACCCCTCCACTTT.

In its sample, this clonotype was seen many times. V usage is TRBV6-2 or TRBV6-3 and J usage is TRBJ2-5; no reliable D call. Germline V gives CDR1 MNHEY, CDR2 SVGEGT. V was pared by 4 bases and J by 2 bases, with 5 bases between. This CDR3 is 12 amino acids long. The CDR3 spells CASSSVQETQYF. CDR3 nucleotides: TGTGCCAGCAGTTCCGTTCAAGAGACCCAGTACTTC.

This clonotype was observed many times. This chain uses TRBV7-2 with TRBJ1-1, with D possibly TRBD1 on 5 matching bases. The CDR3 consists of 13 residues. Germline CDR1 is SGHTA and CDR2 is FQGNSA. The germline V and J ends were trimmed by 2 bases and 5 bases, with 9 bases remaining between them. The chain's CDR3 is CASSLFWGTEAFF. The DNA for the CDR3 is TGTGCCAGCAGCTTATTCTGGGGGACTGAAGCTTTCTTT.

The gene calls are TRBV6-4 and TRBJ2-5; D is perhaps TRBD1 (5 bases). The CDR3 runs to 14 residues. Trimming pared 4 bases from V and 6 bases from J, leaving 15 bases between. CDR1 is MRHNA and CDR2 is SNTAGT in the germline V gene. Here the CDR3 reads CASSAIQGMKTQYF. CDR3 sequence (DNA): TGTGCCAGCAGTGCAATTCAGGGTATGAAGACCCAGTACTTC.

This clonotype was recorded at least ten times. This CDR3 is CASSRGGPLETQYF. CDR3 DNA: TGTGCCAGCAGCAGGGGGGGCCCTCTAGAGACCCAGTACTTC. This chain connects TRBV7-2 to TRBJ2-5; maybe TRBD2 (7 bases). Trimming pared 5 bases from V and 4 bases from J, leaving 14 bases between. Germline V lookup: CDR1 SGHTA, CDR2 FQGNSA. The CDR3 is 14 amino acids. Based on the CDR3 plus reference TRBV7-2 and TRBJ2-5, the full variable domain is GAGVSQSPSNKVTEKGKDVELRCDPISGHTALYWYRQSLGQGLEFLIYFQGNSAPDKSGLPSDRFSAERTGGSVSTLTIQRTQQEDSAVYLCASSRGGPLETQYFGPGTRLLVL.

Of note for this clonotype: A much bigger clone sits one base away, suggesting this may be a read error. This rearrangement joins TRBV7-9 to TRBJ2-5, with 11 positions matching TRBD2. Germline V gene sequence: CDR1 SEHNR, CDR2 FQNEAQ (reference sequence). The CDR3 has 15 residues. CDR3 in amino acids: CASSLAGGPQDTQYF. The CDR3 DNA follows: TGTGCCAGCAGCCTAGCGGGGGGCCCCCAAGATACCCAGTACTTC.

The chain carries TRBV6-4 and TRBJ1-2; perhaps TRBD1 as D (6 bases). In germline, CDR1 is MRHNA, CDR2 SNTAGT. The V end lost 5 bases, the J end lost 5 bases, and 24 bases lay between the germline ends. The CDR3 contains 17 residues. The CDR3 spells CASSRLGQTTAGYGYTF. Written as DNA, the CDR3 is TGTGCCAGCAGTCGGCTCGGACAGACCACCGCGGGTTATGGCTACACCTTC.

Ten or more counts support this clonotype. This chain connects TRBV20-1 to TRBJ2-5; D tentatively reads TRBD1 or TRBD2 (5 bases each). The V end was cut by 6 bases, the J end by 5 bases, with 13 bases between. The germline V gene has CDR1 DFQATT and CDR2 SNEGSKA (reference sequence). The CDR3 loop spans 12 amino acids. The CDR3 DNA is TGCAGTGCCACGGTAGAGGGGGAGACCCAGTACTTC. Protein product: CSATVEGETQYF.

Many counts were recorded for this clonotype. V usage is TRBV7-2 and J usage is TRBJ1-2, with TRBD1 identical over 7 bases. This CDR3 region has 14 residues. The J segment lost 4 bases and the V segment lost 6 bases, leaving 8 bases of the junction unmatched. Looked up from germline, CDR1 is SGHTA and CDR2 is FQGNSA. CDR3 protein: CASRIRTGVYGYTF. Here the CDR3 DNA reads TGTGCCAGCAGGATCCGGACAGGCGTCTATGGCTACACCTTC.

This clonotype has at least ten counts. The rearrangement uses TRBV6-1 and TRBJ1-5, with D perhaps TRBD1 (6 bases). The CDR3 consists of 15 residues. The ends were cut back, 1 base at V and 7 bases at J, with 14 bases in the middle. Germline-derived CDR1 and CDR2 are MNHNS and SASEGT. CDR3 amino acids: CASSEVGANVQPQHF. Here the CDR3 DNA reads TGTGCCAGCAGTGAAGTGGGGGCCAACGTCCAGCCCCAGCATTTT.

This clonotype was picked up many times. CDR3 sequence (DNA): TGTGCCAGCAGTTTAACGGGCCGGGCCACCGGGGAGCTGTTTTTT. It encodes CASSLTGRATGELFF. The V call is TRBV28, the J call TRBJ2-2; D uncertain. Germline V CDR1 and CDR2: MDHEN, SYDVKM. Trimming pared 2 bases from V and 4 bases from J, leaving 11 bases between. The CDR3 sequence is 15 residues long.

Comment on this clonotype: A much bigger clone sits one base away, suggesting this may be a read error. CDR3 region: CASSMGLPYEQYF. The CDR3 region has the DNA TGTGCCAGCAGTATGGGTTTGCCCTACGAGCAGTACTTC. The chain combines TRBV28 with TRBJ2-7; no firm D call. Germline V gene data show CDR1 as MDHEN and CDR2 as SYDVKM. CDR3 size: 13 residues. V lost 5 bases and J 2 bases, leaving 10 bases between the germline ends.

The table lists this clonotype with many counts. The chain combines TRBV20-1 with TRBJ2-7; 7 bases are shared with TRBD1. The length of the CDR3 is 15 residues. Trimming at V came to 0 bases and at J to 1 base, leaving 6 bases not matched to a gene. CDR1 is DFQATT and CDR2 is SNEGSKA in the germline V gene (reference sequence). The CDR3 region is CSARDPDRVSYEQYF. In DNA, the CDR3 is TGCAGTGCTAGAGATCCCGACAGGGTATCCTACGAGCAGTACTTC.

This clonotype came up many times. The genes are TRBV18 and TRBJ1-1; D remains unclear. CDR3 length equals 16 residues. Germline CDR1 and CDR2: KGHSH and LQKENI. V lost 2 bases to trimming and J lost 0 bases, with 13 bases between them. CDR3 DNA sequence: TGTGCCAGCTCACCAAATACAGAAAGCTTGAACACTGAAGCTTTCTTT. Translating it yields CASSPNTESLNTEAFF.

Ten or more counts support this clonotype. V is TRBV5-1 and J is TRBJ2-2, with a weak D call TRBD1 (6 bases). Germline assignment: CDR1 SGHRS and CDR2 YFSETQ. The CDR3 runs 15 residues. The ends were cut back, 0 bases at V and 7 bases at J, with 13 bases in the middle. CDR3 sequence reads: CASSLDRVVHGELFF. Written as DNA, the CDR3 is TGCGCCAGCAGCTTGGACAGGGTAGTTCACGGGGAGCTGTTTTTT. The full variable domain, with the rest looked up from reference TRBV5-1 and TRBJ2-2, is KAGVTQTPRYLIKTRGQQVTLSCSPISGHRSVSWYQQTPGQGLQFLFEYFSETQRNKGNFPGRFSGRQFSNSRSEMNVSTLELGDSALYLCASSLDRVVHGELFFGEGSRLTVL.

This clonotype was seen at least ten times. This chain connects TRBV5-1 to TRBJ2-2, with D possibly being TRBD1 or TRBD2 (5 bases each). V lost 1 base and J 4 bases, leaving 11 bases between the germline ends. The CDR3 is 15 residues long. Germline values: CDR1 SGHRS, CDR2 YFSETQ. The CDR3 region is CASSLSGRSTGELFF. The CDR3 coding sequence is TGCGCCAGCAGCTTGTCGGGACGGAGCACCGGGGAGCTGTTTTTT.

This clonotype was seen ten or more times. CDR3 DNA: TGTGCCAGCAAGAAGAGGACAGGGGGATTTTCAAACTATGGCTACACCTTC. It is translated as CASKKRTGGFSNYGYTF. V and J are TRBV4-2 and TRBJ1-2, with 10 positions matching TRBD1. V lost 7 bases and J lost 2; bases outside the gene matches: 13. CDR3 length equals 17 residues. The germline gives CDR1 LGHNA, CDR2 YNFKEQ.

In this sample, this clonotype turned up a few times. This CDR3 is CSAKQGRQPQHF. CDR3 nucleotide sequence: TGCAGTGCGAAGCAGGGGAGGCAGCCCCAGCATTTT. The chain uses TRBV20-1 and TRBJ1-5; TRBD1 might be the D (6 bases). V shed 6 bases and J shed 7 bases, with 13 bases lying between them. Per germline, CDR1 DFQATT and CDR2 SNEGSKA (reference sequence). The CDR3 runs 12 residues.